These T cell receptor beta chains were read from a single sample in a study of T cell responses to AZD1222 COVID-19 vaccine. Some clones are missing from TCRdb's copy, which holds only in-frame ones; the method was immunoSEQ multiplex PCR. The sample lists some 130,000 clones, 75% to 95% occurring once. The sample in question was peripheral blood, obtained on day 0 of AZD1222 vaccination. The receptors were gathered from an adult in good health. Each CDR3 is given with its conserved first and last residue. D genes are given only for firm matches. Part of the rows lack a size; the others show once, few, many or a class for expanded clones.

clone size | J gene | V gene | D gene | CDR3 DNA | CDR3 protein
few | TRBJ2-7 | TRBV13 | - | TGTGCCAGCGGGGGGCATGACGAGCAGTACTTC | CASGGHDEQYF
- | TRBJ2-3 | TRBV5-1 | - | TGCGCCAGCAGTACCTCGGGGAGTAGCACAGATACGCAGTATTTT | CASSTSGSSTDTQYF
- | TRBJ2-2 | TRBV13 | - | TGTGCCAGCAGCTTAAGGGGGGCCCTGAACACCGGGGAGCTGTTTTTT | CASSLRGALNTGELFF
once | TRBJ1-6 | TRBV12-3/TRBV12-4 | - | TGTGCCAGCACCGTCGGGAGTTCACCCCTCCACTTT | CASTVGSSPLHF
- | TRBJ1-2 | TRBV27 | TRBD1 | TGTGCCAGCAGTTTATCTGACAGGGGAATATATGGCTACACCTTC | CASSLSDRGIYGYTF
- | TRBJ1-1 | TRBV5-6 | - | TGTGCCAGCAGCGGGGGGATCGAAGCTTTCTTT | CASSGGIEAFF
- | TRBJ1-4 | TRBV6-4 | - | TGTGCCAGCAGTGAAGGGCAGGGGAGTGAAAAACTGTTTTTT | CASSEGQGSEKLFF
- | TRBJ2-7 | TRBV28 | - | TGTGCCAGCAGTACCCCCACCGGGACTTTTAGCTACGAGCAGTACTTC | CASSTPTGTFSYEQYF
- | TRBJ1-2 | TRBV5-1 | - | TGCGCCAGCAGCGTTGCGGTGAGCCCAATGTATGGCTACACCTTC | CASSVAVSPMYGYTF
- | TRBJ1-1 | TRBV6-5 | TRBD1 | TGTGCCAGCAGTTACGCCGGACAGGGAAACACTGAAGCTTTCTTT | CASSYAGQGNTEAFF
- | TRBJ1-4 | TRBV19 | TRBD1 | TGTGCCAGTAGTGCTGGCCCAGGGGGCGCAGACGAAAAACTGTTTTTT | CASSAGPGGADEKLFF
- | TRBJ2-3 | TRBV7-6 | - | TGTGCCAGCACCCTAGCGGCGGGGGCGACAGATACGCAGTATTTT | CASTLAAGATDTQYF
- | TRBJ1-6 | TRBV14 | - | TGTGCCAGCAGCCAGAGGGAAAGGAATTCACCCCTCCACTTT | CASSQRERNSPLHF
few | TRBJ1-4 | TRBV6-4 | - | TGTGCCAGCAGTGACAAGGACAGAAGGGGCCCTAATGAAAAACTGTTTTTT | CASSDKDRRGPNEKLFF
- | TRBJ2-4 | TRBV6-5 | - | TGTGCCAGCAGTTACGCTCATATAGGGTCAGGAAACATTCAGTACTTC | CASSYAHIGSGNIQYF
- | TRBJ2-7 | TRBV5-1 | - | TGCGCCAGCAGCTTGGTTCCGACGAATCCTCCCTACGAGCAGTACTTC | CASSLVPTNPPYEQYF
- | TRBJ1-4 | TRBV19 | - | TGTGCCAGTAAAAGGGGGTCCAGGGAATATGCAACTAATGAAAAACTGTTTTTT | CASKRGSREYATNEKLFF
- | TRBJ2-1 | TRBV5-1 | - | TGCGCCAGCAGCTTAATACAGGGTAATGAGCAGTTCTTC | CASSLIQGNEQFF